One TCR beta chain is described in this entry. Once sorted, every population was more than 95% pure. CDR1 LGHNA and CDR2 YSLEER come from the germline V gene. After removal of 3 bases from V and 10 bases from J, the junction contained 8 bases not matched to a gene. This CDR3 has 13 amino acids. These data belong to a study of beta chain features in type 1 diabetes. The whole isolated RNA underwent reverse transcription, so sequencing captured expressed TCRB transcripts. Libraries were prepared by immunoSEQ multiplex PCR; TCRdb keeps only in-frame clonotypes and omits some of them. The sample shows around 300,000 clones, approximately 8% of them seen only once.

The sample comprised central memory CD4+ T cells from blood. The receptor's source is a young woman in good health. This chain links TRBV4-3 with TRBJ2-5, with 7 bases that match TRBD2. The CDR3 is CASSQDGREVQYF. The CDR3 DNA follows: TGCGCCAGCAGCCAGGACGGACGGGAGGTCCAGTACTTC.